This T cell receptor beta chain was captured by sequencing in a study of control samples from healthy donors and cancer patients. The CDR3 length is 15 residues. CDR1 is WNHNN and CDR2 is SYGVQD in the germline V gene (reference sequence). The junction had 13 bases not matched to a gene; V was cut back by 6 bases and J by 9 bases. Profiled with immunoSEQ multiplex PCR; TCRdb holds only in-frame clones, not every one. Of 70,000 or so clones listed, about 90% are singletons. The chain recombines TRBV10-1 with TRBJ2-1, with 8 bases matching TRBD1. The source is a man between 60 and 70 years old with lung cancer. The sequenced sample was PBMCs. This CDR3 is CASSPSGRGRGEQFF. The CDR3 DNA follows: TGCGCCAGCAGCCCCTCGGGCAGGGGGCGCGGTGAGCAGTTCTTC.